Reported below is one T cell receptor (beta chain). This entry is derived from a study of OX40 agonist ivuxolimab in advanced cancers. Between the trimmed V and J ends, which lost 4 bases and 2 bases, there was a span of 9 bases. Germline V lookup: CDR1 MDHEN, CDR2 SYDVKM. The CDR3 loop spans 15 amino acids. Sequenced by immunoSEQ multiplex PCR; TCRdb stores in-frame clones only, minus some. This sample yields 80,000 to 100,000 clones, of which 85% to 95% are seen a single time; roughly 0.27% belongs to the top ten. The J gene is TRBJ1-6, the V gene TRBV28; tentative D call: TRBD1 (6 bases). The starting material was CD4+ or CD8+ T cells sorted from blood, obtained in a trial of the OX40 agonist ivuxolimab. This TCR came from an adult with an advanced solid tumor such as melanoma, head and neck, liver or kidney cancer. Written as DNA, the CDR3 is TGTGCCAGCAGTTCCCCAGGGGCCTATAATTCACCCCTCCACTTT. Protein product: CASSSPGAYNSPLHF.